A single sample is the source of the 5 T cell receptor beta chains below, sequenced in a study of metastatic and nonmetastatic thyroid tumors. Thyroid surgery took place with no prior treatment in any patient. TCRdb re-called the PCR reads via MiXCR. The sample contains about 22,000 clones, 36% of which appear only once. Sequenced: blood. The receptors shown here come from a male donor with papillary thyroid cancer or a benign thyroid nodule (not recorded which). Some clones in this sample may be carry-over from other donors' samples.

CDR3 sequence: CATRLQGAKSDTQYF. In nucleotides, the CDR3 is TGTGCCACCAGACTACAGGGGGCGAAGTCAGATACGCAGTATTTT. This rearrangement joins TRBV27 to TRBJ2-3; TRBD1 matches 9 bases. The CDR3 length is 15 residues. Looked up from germline, CDR1 is MNHEY and CDR2 is SMNVEV (reference sequence). Trimming at V came to 10 bases and at J to 4 bases, leaving 12 bases not matched to a gene.

This clone is medium-sized by share. The chain couples TRBV11-2 to TRBJ2-7, with 8 bases fitting TRBD2. This CDR3 spans 16 amino acids. CDR1 and CDR2 (germline): SGHAT, FQNNGV. The trim removed 3 bases at V and 2 bases at J, leaving 9 bases unmatched. CDR3 bases: TGTGCCAGCAGCTTGAGGGTTAGCGGGACTCCCTACGAGCAGTACTTC. Translating gives CASSLRVSGTPYEQYF.

Many counts were recorded for this clone. This sequence joins TRBV7-2 and TRBJ2-3, with 8 bases identical to TRBD1. This CDR3 spans 15 amino acids. The ends lost 4 bases at V and 0 bases at J; junction bases unmatched: 3. CDR1 SGHTA and CDR2 FQGNSA come from the germline V gene. The CDR3 coding sequence is TGTGCCAGCAGCTACCGGACAGGGAGCACAGATACGCAGTATTTT. This codes for CASSYRTGSTDTQYF.

The chain couples TRBV12-3 or TRBV12-4 to TRBJ2-7; 8 bases map to TRBD2. The CDR3 loop spans 14 amino acids. V lost 6 bases, J lost 4 bases, and 8 bases stayed unmatched. In DNA, the CDR3 is TGTGCCAGCAGGATAACTAGCGGAGTTTACGAGCAGTACTTC. It specifies CASRITSGVYEQYF.

The chain has TRBV6-1 and TRBJ2-7; TRBD2 agrees at 7 bases. J gave up 9 bases and V 1 base, and 9 bases lay outside the gene matches. From germline, CDR1 is MNHNS and CDR2 SASEGT. The length of the CDR3 is 14 residues. The CDR3 loop reads CASSEGRGTMGQYF. The CDR3 coding sequence is TGTGCCAGCAGTGAAGGGCGGGGGACGATGGGGCAGTACTTC.